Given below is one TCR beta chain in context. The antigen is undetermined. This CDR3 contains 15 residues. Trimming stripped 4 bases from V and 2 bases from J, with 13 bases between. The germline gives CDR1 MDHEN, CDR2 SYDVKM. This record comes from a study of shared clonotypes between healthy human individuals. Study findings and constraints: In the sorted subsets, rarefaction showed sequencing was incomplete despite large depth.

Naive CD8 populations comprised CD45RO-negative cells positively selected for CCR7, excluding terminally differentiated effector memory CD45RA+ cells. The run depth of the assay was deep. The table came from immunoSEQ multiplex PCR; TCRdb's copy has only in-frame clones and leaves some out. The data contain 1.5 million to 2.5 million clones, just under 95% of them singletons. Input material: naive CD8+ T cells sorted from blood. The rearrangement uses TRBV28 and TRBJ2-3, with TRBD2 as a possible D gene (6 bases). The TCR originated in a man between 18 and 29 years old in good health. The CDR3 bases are TGTGCCAGCAGTTCCCCGGGGGATCCCACAGATACGCAGTATTTT. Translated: CASSSPGDPTDTQYF.